Presented here are 9 T cell receptor beta chains from one specimen sequenced in a study of Ad26.COV2.S vaccination and SARS-CoV-2 variants. Assay: immunoSEQ multiplex PCR; the TCRdb copy retains only in-frame clones and omits some. There are approximately 240,000 clones in the sample; over 75% occur only once, and about 10% lies in the top ten. Treatment of the sample: some 19 received Ad26.COV2.S at low or high dose, single or two shots; five or six received placebo; per-sample allocation not given. Day 63 after the first vaccine or placebo injection was the time point for sampling. The sample was peripheral blood, taken in a trial of Ad26.COV2.S vaccine versus placebo. The receptor set was obtained from a person between 18 and 60 years old who received the Ad26.COV2.S COVID-19 vaccine or a placebo.

In its sample, this clone was seen a few times. The chain employs TRBV5-1 and TRBJ1-6; unclear D gene. CDR1 SGHRS and CDR2 YFSETQ come from the germline V gene. The ends were cut back, 3 bases at V and 7 bases at J, with 14 bases in the middle. This CDR3 is 15 amino acids long. The chain's CDR3 is CASSYAPARNSPLHF. The CDR3 coding sequence is TGCGCCAGCAGCTACGCACCCGCCCGGAATTCACCCCTCCACTTT.

This clone was found a few times. The rearrangement uses TRBV9 and TRBJ1-1, with 10 nucleotides matching TRBD1. J gave up 4 bases and V 5 bases, and 5 bases lay outside the gene matches. Germline lookup yields CDR1 SGDLS and CDR2 YYNGEE. This CDR3 comprises 14 residues. CDR3 bases: TGTGCCAGCAGGTCGGACAGGGGGGGCACTGAAGCTTTCTTT. This gives the protein CASRSDRGGTEAFF. The entire variable domain, with the rest obtained from reference TRBV9 and TRBJ1-1, is as follows: DSGVTQTPKHLITATGQRVTLRCSPRSGDLSVYWYQQSLDQGLQFLIQYYNGEERAKGNILERFSAQQFPDLHSELNLSSLELGDSALYFCASRSDRGGTEAFFGQGTRLTVV.

The chain uses TRBV9 and TRBJ1-1; D perhaps matches TRBD1 (5 bases). The CDR3 is made up of 15 amino acids. CDR1 SGDLS and CDR2 YYNGEE come from the germline V gene. With 4 bases removed from V and 1 base from J, the gap between germline ends came to 14 bases. CDR3 nucleotide sequence: TGTGCCAGCAGCCAAGGGGTCTTGGGGAACACTGAAGCTTTCTTT. Residues: CASSQGVLGNTEAFF.

The chain combines TRBV7-3 with TRBJ2-5; 7 bases agree with TRBD1. Germline CDR1 SGHTA, CDR2 FQGTGA. Trimming cost V 5 bases and J 4 bases; bases outside gene matches: 4. This CDR3 is 13 amino acids long. The CDR3 loop is CASSPRTGETQYF. The CDR3 DNA is TGTGCCAGCAGCCCAAGGACAGGAGAGACCCAGTACTTC.

This rearrangement joins TRBV15 to TRBJ1-2; a weak D match, TRBD1 (5 bases). The CDR3 is 13 amino acids. Germline V CDR1 and CDR2: LNHNV, YYDKDF (reference sequence). Trimming shortened V by 5 bases and J by 4 bases, and 11 bases separated the two germline ends. The CDR3 region is CATSGGTGYGYTF. The CDR3 coding sequence is TGTGCCACCAGCGGAGGGACGGGCTATGGCTACACCTTC.

The sample holds one count of this clone. The chain is built from TRBV30 and TRBJ1-3; weak D call: TRBD1 (5 bases). The CDR3 contains 13 residues. The V end was cut by 2 bases, the J end by 0 bases, with 5 bases between. Germline CDR1 and CDR2: GTSNPN and SVGIG (reference sequence). The CDR3 loop reads CAWSQGSGNTIYF. The CDR3 DNA is TGTGCCTGGAGTCAGGGCTCTGGAAACACCATATATTTT. Variable domain in full (rest from reference TRBV30 and TRBJ1-3): SQTIHQWPATLVQPVGSPLSLECTVEGTSNPNLYWYRQAAGRGLQLLFYSVGIGQISSEVPQNLSASRPQDRQFILSSKKLLLSDSGFYLCAWSQGSGNTIYFGEGSWLTVV.

The chain carries TRBV4-3 and TRBJ2-7; 9 positions match TRBD2. Germline V lookup: CDR1 LGHNA, CDR2 YSLEER. CDR3 length equals 16 residues. The trim removed 0 bases at V and 6 bases at J, leaving 9 bases unmatched. Written as DNA, the CDR3 is TGCGCCAGCAGCCAAGATAGGGCGGGAGGGTCCCTCGAGCAGTACTTC. It is translated as CASSQDRAGGSLEQYF.

There are a few counts of this clone. At one boundary the junction diverges from the germline segment, which might be a read error. V usage is TRBV6-2 or TRBV6-3 and J usage is TRBJ2-2; no clear D gene. This CDR3 contains 14 residues. From germline, CDR1 is MNHEY and CDR2 SVGEGT. CDR3 residues: CASSNSPHTGELFF. The CDR3 bases are TGTGCCAGCAGTAACTCGCCTCATACCGGGGAGCTGTTTTTT.

This chain links TRBV11-2 with TRBJ2-3; D is unclear. The V gene lost 1 base and the J gene lost 0 bases, with 5 bases spanning the gap. CDR1 SGHAT and CDR2 FQNNGV come from the germline V gene. This CDR3 is 14 amino acids long. The CDR3 loop is CASSLVVSTDTQYF. The CDR3, as DNA: TGTGCCAGCAGCTTAGTGGTGAGCACAGATACGCAGTATTTT.